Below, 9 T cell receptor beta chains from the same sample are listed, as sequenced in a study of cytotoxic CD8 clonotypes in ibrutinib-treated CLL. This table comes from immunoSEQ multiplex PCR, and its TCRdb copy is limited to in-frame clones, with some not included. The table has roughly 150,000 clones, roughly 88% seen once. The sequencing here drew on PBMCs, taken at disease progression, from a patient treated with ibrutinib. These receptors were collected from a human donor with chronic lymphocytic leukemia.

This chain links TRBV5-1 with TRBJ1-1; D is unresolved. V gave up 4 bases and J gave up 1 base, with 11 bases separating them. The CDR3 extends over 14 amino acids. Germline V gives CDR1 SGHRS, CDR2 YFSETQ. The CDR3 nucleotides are TGCGCCAGCAGCGCGGACTCTTCGAACACTGAAGCTTTCTTT. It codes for CASSADSSNTEAFF.

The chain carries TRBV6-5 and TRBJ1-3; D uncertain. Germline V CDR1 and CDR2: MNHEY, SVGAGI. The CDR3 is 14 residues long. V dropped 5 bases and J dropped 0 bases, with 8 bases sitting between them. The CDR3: CASSPLFSGNTIYF. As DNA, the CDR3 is TGTGCCAGCAGTCCCCTTTTCTCTGGAAACACCATATATTTT.

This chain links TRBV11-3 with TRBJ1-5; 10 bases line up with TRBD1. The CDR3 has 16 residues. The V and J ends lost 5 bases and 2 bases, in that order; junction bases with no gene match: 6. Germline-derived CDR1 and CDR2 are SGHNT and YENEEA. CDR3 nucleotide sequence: TGTGCCAGCAGCCGTCGGGACAGGGGTGGCAATCAGCCCCAGCATTTT. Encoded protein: CASSRRDRGGNQPQHF.

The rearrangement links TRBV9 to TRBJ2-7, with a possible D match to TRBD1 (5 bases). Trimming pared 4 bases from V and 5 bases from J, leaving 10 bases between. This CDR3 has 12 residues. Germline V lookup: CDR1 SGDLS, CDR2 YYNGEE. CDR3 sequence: CASSRSRDEQYF. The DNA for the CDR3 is TGTGCCAGCAGCCGTAGCAGGGACGAGCAGTACTTC.

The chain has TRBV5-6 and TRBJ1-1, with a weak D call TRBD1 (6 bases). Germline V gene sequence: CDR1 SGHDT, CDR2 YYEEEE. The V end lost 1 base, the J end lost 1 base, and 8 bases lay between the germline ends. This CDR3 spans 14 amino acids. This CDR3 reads CASSLTGRNTEAFF. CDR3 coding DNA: TGTGCCAGCAGCTTGACAGGGCGGAACACTGAAGCTTTCTTT.

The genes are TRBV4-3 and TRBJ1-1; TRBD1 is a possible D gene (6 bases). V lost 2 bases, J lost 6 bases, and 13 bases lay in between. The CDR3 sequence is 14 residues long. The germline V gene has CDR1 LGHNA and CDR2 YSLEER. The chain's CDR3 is CASSQPNRESEAFF. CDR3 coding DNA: TGCGCCAGCAGCCAACCTAACAGGGAATCTGAAGCTTTCTTT.

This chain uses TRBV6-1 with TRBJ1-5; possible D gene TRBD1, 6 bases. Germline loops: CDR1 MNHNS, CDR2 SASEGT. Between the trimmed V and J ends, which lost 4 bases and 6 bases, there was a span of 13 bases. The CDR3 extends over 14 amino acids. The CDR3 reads CASSVEGGSQPQHF. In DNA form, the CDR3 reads TGTGCCAGCAGTGTTGAGGGGGGCAGTCAGCCCCAGCATTTT.

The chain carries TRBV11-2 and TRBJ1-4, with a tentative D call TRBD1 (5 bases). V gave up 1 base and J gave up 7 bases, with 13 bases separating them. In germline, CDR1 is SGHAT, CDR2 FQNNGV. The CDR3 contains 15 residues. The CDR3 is CASSLGGNRGEKLFF. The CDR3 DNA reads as TGTGCCAGCAGCTTAGGGGGGAATCGGGGTGAAAAACTGTTTTTT.

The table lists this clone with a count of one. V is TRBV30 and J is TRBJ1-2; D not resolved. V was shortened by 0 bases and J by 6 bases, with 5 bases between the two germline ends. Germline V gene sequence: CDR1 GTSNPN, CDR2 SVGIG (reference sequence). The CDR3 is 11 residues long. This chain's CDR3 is CAWSVGDGYTF. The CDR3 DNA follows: TGTGCCTGGAGTGTAGGTGATGGCTACACCTTC.